Below, 13 T cell receptor beta chains from the same sample are listed, as sequenced in a study of Tregs in tolerant kidney transplant recipients. Profiled with immunoSEQ multiplex PCR; TCRdb holds only in-frame clones, not every one. The table has tens of thousands of clones, roughly 92% seen once. Sample: CD8+ T cells from blood. The source of these receptors is a human donor in good health.

The chain carries TRBV2 and TRBJ2-1; TRBD2 aligns across 7 bases. This CDR3 spans 12 amino acids. Germline loops: CDR1 SNHLY, CDR2 FYNNEI. The junction had 6 bases not matched to a gene; V was cut back by 6 bases and J by 10 bases. The CDR3: CASRRLAREQFF. In DNA form, the CDR3 reads TGTGCCAGCAGGAGACTAGCTCGAGAGCAGTTCTTC.

The DNA of the CDR3 is TGTGCCAGCAGTTTATCCGGGAAAGACAATGAGCAGTTCTTC. It specifies CASSLSGKDNEQFF. The chain joins TRBV6-1 to TRBJ2-1, with a possible D match to TRBD2 (5 bases). Germline V gives CDR1 MNHNS, CDR2 SASEGT. The CDR3 loop spans 14 amino acids. The ends were cut back, 5 bases at V and 5 bases at J, with 13 bases in the middle.

The chain links TRBV11-2 to TRBJ1-1, with D unclear. The germline V and J ends were trimmed by 5 bases and 8 bases, with 9 bases remaining between them. This CDR3 contains 11 residues. Looked up from germline, CDR1 is SGHAT and CDR2 is FQNNGV. The CDR3 is CASSRTEEAFF. The CDR3 coding sequence is TGTGCCAGCAGCCGGACTGAAGAAGCTTTCTTT.

This chain uses TRBV6-5 with TRBJ1-1; D uncertain. Per germline, CDR1 MNHEY and CDR2 SVGAGI. Between the trimmed V and J ends, which lost 6 bases and 6 bases, there was a span of 17 bases. This CDR3 is 14 amino acids long. The CDR3 DNA follows: TGTGCCAGCAGGGTGACCTCACCCGCGGCTGAAGCTTTCTTT. This codes for CASRVTSPAAEAFF.

This chain connects TRBV4-1 to TRBJ1-3; D perhaps matches TRBD1 (6 bases). The CDR3 has 15 amino acids. The V end was cut by 1 base, the J end by 0 bases, with 7 bases between. The germline V gene encodes CDR1 MGHRA and CDR2 YSYEKL. The CDR3 is CASSQVRGSGNTIYF. CDR3 DNA sequence: TGCGCCAGCAGCCAAGTCAGGGGCTCTGGAAACACCATATATTTT.

This chain links TRBV2 with TRBJ1-5; D might be TRBD1 (5 bases). The germline V gene encodes CDR1 SNHLY and CDR2 FYNNEI. The CDR3 contains 15 residues. V was trimmed by 2 bases and J by 1 base, leaving 9 bases between them. This CDR3 reads CASSETGGSNQPQHF. The CDR3 DNA reads as TGTGCCAGCAGTGAAACGGGGGGGAGCAATCAGCCCCAGCATTTT.

This clone was seen only once. The CDR3 DNA follows: TGTGCCAGCAGCGCTCGGACAGGGAACACCGGGGAGCTGTTTTTT. It yields the protein CASSARTGNTGELFF. This chain links TRBV9 with TRBJ2-2; 7 nucleotides agree with TRBD1. This CDR3 spans 15 amino acids. Trimming took 3 bases from V and 1 from J; bases not matched to a gene: 3. The germline CDR1 and CDR2 sequences are SGDLS and YYNGEE.

The chain couples TRBV9 to TRBJ2-5, with TRBD2 matching 11 bases. J gave up 2 bases and V 3 bases, and 6 bases lay outside the gene matches. The CDR3 has 16 residues. CDR1 and CDR2 from the germline V gene are SGDLS and YYNGEE. CDR3: CASSALLAGEQETQYF. CDR3 in DNA: TGTGCCAGCAGCGCCTTACTAGCGGGGGAGCAAGAGACCCAGTACTTC.

V and J are TRBV7-9 and TRBJ2-1; D perhaps matches TRBD1 (5 bases). The V and J ends lost 1 base and 6 bases respectively, with 7 bases between them. The CDR3 consists of 13 residues. Germline assignment: CDR1 SEHNR and CDR2 FQNEAQ (reference sequence). The CDR3 region has the DNA TGTGCCAGCAGCTTAGTGGGGCTCAATGAGCAGTTCTTC. Amino acid sequence: CASSLVGLNEQFF.

The chain joins TRBV18 to TRBJ2-3, with TRBD1 matching over 7 bases. Germline-derived CDR1 and CDR2 are KGHSH and LQKENI. The trim removed 6 bases at V and 3 bases at J, leaving 6 bases unmatched. The CDR3 has 14 residues. CDR3 residues: CASSLDRKTDTQYF. DNA of the CDR3: TGTGCCAGCTCCTTGGACAGGAAAACAGATACGCAGTATTTT.

V is TRBV19 and J is TRBJ2-3, with D hard to call. Per the germline V gene, CDR1 is LNHDA and CDR2 is SQIVND (reference sequence). Trimming removed 5 bases from V and 6 bases from J, with 12 bases in between. The CDR3 is 13 residues long. CDR3 in DNA: TGTGCCAGTAGTGCCCTGCATGGGGATACGCAGTATTTT. The encoded protein is CASSALHGDTQYF.

The chain employs TRBV9 and TRBJ1-4; D unresolved. Germline V gene sequence: CDR1 SGDLS, CDR2 YYNGEE. V lost 0 bases and J 3 bases, leaving 6 bases between the germline ends. There are 14 residues in the CDR3. Here the CDR3 reads CASSVGVSNEKLFF. The CDR3 DNA is TGTGCCAGCAGCGTAGGGGTTTCTAATGAAAAACTGTTTTTT.

The chain carries TRBV30 and TRBJ1-4; unclear D gene. Germline-derived CDR1 and CDR2 are GTSNPN and SVGIG (reference sequence). The CDR3 totals 12 residues. V dropped 1 base and J dropped 13 bases, with 13 bases sitting between them. For the CDR3, the DNA is TGTGCCTGGAGTGGCCCCGGTGGGAGACTGTTTTTT. It is translated as CAWSGPGGRLFF.